This record concerns one T cell receptor (beta chain) sequence. Its target antigen remains unknown. Base-call qualities are not available, and no considerably larger clone is one nucleotide away. TCRbeta CDR3 regions were amplified from genomic DNA using the immunoSEQ Assay, a bias-controlled multiplex PCR. The published analysis was carried out like this. Within the assay, amplification of reference gene primers was used to estimate how many nucleated cells each sample contained. Sequence reads were collapsed and filtered to measure the absolute abundance of every unique TCRbeta CDR3 rearrangement. For each sample, productive Simpson clonality was calculated as the square root of Simpson's diversity index across productive rearrangements. What TCRdb holds here is the immuneACCESS table cut down to in-frame rearrangements. Part of the clones is not present; checked against another copy, under half of the missing clones reflect an unresolved V gene, and the others are unexplained. The D gene and trimming were derived from the DNA, and the V and J assignments and clone size from that table. Within this sample are around 170,000 clones, with around nine tenths of them counted one time only. The ten largest clones take up less than 0.7% of the sample.

This entry is derived from a study of blood T cell repertoires in COVID-19 (dated by TCRdb to 2018 to 2021). With respect to the entire study: The collaborator samples originated in the United States, Italy and Spain and spanned the acute and convalescent phases of COVID-19. Samples were obtained from the ongoing ImmuneRACE study (first 160 participants) and from approximately 1,200 subjects provided by 6 global collaborators. The dataset comprised deeply sampled blood TCRbeta repertoires from subjects exposed to, actively infected with, or recovered from COVID-19. Nearly every sample came with metadata listing a de-identified subject ID, COVID-19 status, age in years and sex. The repertoires were made available in a free public database intended to serve as a resource for research on the immune response to SARS-CoV-2. HLA class I and class II types, where available, came from metadata supplied by the sample provider rather than from assay-based typing. The prospective study material was composed of cDNA or gDNA derived from T cells, B-cell-depleted T cells, or PBMCs. The paper's findings and limits, for the study overall: Clinical and demographic metadata were provided uncurated, with the amount varying by source and participant.

In Seattle, one collaborating source enrolled patients while the infection was active and tracked those patients longitudinally over the course of disease. Each collaborating institution followed its own protocols to collect whole blood in K2EDTA tubes. For TCRbeta analysis, collaborators shipped samples as frozen whole blood, isolated PBMCs, or DNA extracted from either of those sample types. The sequence was obtained from a man aged 55 to 70 with COVID-19, enrolled during active disease. The sequencing input was peripheral blood.

This receptor carries the CDR3 CASRTGQGANPEAFF. The nucleotide sequence reads TGTGCCAGTAGGACCGGACAGGGGGCGAATCCTGAAGCTTTCTTT. This chain is built from TRBV19 and TRBJ1-1, with 11 bases in between that match TRBD1. The CDR3 holds 15 amino acids from the cysteine to the phenylalanine. The CDR3 DNA has 45 bases and is translated from base 1. Compared with germline, V lacks 6 bases and J lacks 6 bases; bases without a gene match: 9. CDR1 and CDR2, looked up from the germline V gene (reference sequence), are LNHDA and SQIVND.